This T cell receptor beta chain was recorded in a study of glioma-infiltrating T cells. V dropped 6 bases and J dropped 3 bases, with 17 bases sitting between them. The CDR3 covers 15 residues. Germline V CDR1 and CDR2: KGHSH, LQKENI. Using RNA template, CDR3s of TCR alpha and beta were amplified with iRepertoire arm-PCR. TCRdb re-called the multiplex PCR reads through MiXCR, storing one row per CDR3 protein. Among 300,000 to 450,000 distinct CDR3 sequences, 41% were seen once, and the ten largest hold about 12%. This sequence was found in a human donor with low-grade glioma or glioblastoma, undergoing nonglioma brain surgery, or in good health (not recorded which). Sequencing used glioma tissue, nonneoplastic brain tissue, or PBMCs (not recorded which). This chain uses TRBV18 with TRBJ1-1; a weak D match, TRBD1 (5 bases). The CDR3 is CASSLAGGVYTEAFF. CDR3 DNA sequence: TGTGCCAGCTCGCTTGCCGGGGGGGTGTACACTGAAGCTTTCTTT.